This T cell receptor beta chain was sequenced during a study of PD-L1 blockade in urothelial cancer. Overall study: Blood yielded a median of approximately 150,000 T cells per sample.

Some clones are missing from TCRdb's copy, which holds only in-frame ones; the method was immunoSEQ multiplex PCR. The sample consists of roughly 49,000 clones, around 90% of them appearing once. The CDR3 runs 14 residues. The germline V gene encodes CDR1 SEHNR and CDR2 FQNEAQ (reference sequence). Trimming removed 4 bases from V and 4 bases from J, with 13 bases in between. The clonotype comes from a man aged 55-75 years with urothelial cancer. Material: PBMCs, obtained around atezolizumab (anti-PD-L1) treatment. The rearrangement joins TRBV7-9 to TRBJ1-1; D is perhaps TRBD1 (6 bases). The CDR3 coding sequence is TGTGCCAGCAGCTACTTACCGGACAGCACTGAAGCTTTCTTT. Translated, it gives CASSYLPDSTEAFF.